This T cell receptor beta chain comes out of a study of T cell responses to AZD1222 COVID-19 vaccine. Germline-derived CDR1 and CDR2 are MNHEY and SVGEGT. V was shortened by 0 bases and J by 4 bases, with 16 bases between the two germline ends. The CDR3 totals 16 residues. The method was immunoSEQ multiplex PCR; TCRdb's version includes in-frame clones alone and lacks a portion of them. The sample lists approximately 50,000 clones; 86% were seen once. The sample in question was peripheral blood, obtained 28 days after the second AZD1222 dose. This rearrangement joins TRBV6-2 or TRBV6-3 to TRBJ2-7, with D possibly TRBD2 on 6 matching bases. The receptor was derived from an adult who received the AZD1222 COVID-19 vaccine. CDR3 sequence reads: CASSYSPGGLLYEQYF. CDR3 bases: TGTGCCAGCAGTTACTCGCCCGGAGGACTACTTTACGAGCAGTACTTC.